This T cell receptor (beta chain) emerged from a study of blood T cell repertoires in COVID-19. On the study more broadly: COVID-19 samples from acute and convalescent phases originated in the United States, Italy and Spain. From T cells, B-cell-depleted T cells, or PBMCs came the material, which was cDNA or gDNA.

The CDR3 spans 15 residues. J gave up 5 bases and V 4 bases, and 9 bases lay outside the gene matches. CDR1 and CDR2 (germline): SGHNT, YYREEE (reference sequence). Methods used by the authors: Estimates of nucleated cell counts were drawn from the amplification of reference gene primers. The table came from immunoSEQ multiplex PCR; TCRdb's copy has only in-frame clones and leaves some out. D and trimming come from the DNA, and the V and J calls and clone size come from that table. The sample contains approximately 72,000 clones, 85% of which appear only once. The receptor was isolated from a man between 45 and 60 years old with acute or convalescent COVID-19. The chain has TRBV5-4 and TRBJ2-1; TRBD1 matches 7 bases. Sequenced: peripheral blood. The chain's CDR3 is CASSPPGQYHNEQFF. The CDR3 DNA reads as TGTGCCAGCAGCCCTCCGGGACAGTACCACAATGAGCAGTTCTTC.